This TCR beta chain originates from a study of shared clonotypes between healthy human individuals. Study at large: The cohort comprised two women and a few men. Their ages spanned 18 to 49 years. Broader study findings: Shared clonotypes: approximately 4.5% naive CD4, around 4% naive CD8, 2.3% memory CD4, approximately 0.41% memory CD8.

Positive CCR7 selection of CD45RO-negative cells yielded the naive CD8 cells, and terminally differentiated effector memory CD45RA+ cells were excluded. Healthy HIV-negative adults with no recent acute infections or vaccinations were recruited as donors. Concerning this clone itself: No antigen is known for it. Distinct nucleotide sequences in the sample also encode this CDR3.

V dropped 5 bases and J dropped 0 bases, with 8 bases sitting between them. CDR3 length equals 14 residues. Germline V lookup: CDR1 MNHEY, CDR2 SMNVEV (reference sequence). Here immunoSEQ multiplex PCR was the method, and the copy in TCRdb shows in-frame clones only, minus some. This table has 2 million to 2.5 million clones, about 95% appearing once. Sequencing was done on a sample of naive CD8+ T cells sorted from blood. The receptor was derived from a man aged 18 to 30 in good health. V usage is TRBV27 and J usage is TRBJ1-3; D is unclear. The CDR3 loop reads CASSPGTSGNTIYF. CDR3 nucleotide sequence: TGTGCCAGCAGTCCCGGAACCTCTGGAAACACCATATATTTT.